This T cell receptor beta chain was found in a study of regulatory T cells in long-lasting Graves disease. The time point: newly diagnosed GD, antithyroid drugs for less than 3 months. PBMCs were the source of the RNA used for TCR sequencing. V trimming: 4 bases; J trimming: 5 bases; junction bases outside the gene matches: 16. The CDR3 length is 17 residues. Germline V lookup: CDR1 SGDLS, CDR2 YYNGEE. Arm-PCR of CDR3 regions with iRepertoire HTBI primers generated TCR beta libraries. Via MiXCR, TCRdb re-called the multiplex PCR reads, giving one row per CDR3 protein. This sample has a few hundred thousand distinct CDR3 sequences, with approximately 12% found just once. This same sample was also part of a study on T cells in Graves' hyperthyroidism and ophthalmopathy. Per that paper: Blood also held most thyroid clonotypes expanded beyond 0.001.

Sequencing was performed on peripheral blood mononuclear cells (PBMCs), taken at new diagnosis, from a patient treated with antithyroid drugs. The chain employs TRBV9 and TRBJ2-7, with 9 positions matching TRBD2. The TCR originated in a woman under 30 with Graves disease. This chain's CDR3 is CASSRKHTAGGSDEQYF. The CDR3 nucleotides read TGTGCCAGCAGCCGCAAACACACTGCGGGAGGGTCGGACGAGCAGTACTTC.